Listed here are 20 T cell receptor beta chains from one sample, sequenced in a study of shared clonotypes between healthy human individuals (dated by TCRdb to the early 2020s). Library preparation used the immunoSEQ multiplex PCR assay. The immuneACCESS repertoire file appears here via TCRdb, limited to in-frame rearrangements. These files lack a portion of the clones; in checked studies, under half of the deficit traces to unresolved V genes, and the cause of the others is not known. The sample table records over 2 million clones; roughly 94% of these occur just once. About 1.1% of the sample belongs to the ten largest clones. For the CD8 naive samples, CD45RO-negative cells were positively selected for CCR7, yielding a CD45RA+CCR7+ population from which TemRA cells were excluded. Sequencing input: naive CD8+ T cells sorted from blood. The cell subset or site label corresponds to: CD45RA+CCR7+. Receptor source: a man aged 18 to 29 in good health.

Here the CDR3 DNA reads TGTGCCAGCAGCAAAGAGGGCAGGTGGAGCCACACCTTC. The encoded protein is CASSKEGRWSHTF. This chain links TRBV21-1 with TRBJ1-2. TRBV21-1 is given as a pseudogene. The CDR3 has 13 residues.

CDR3 sequence: CASSDNRGRINTEAFF. CDR3 DNA sequence: TGCGCCAGCAGCGACAACAGGGGGCGTATAAACACTGAAGCTTTCTTT. V and J are TRBV5-1 and TRBJ1-1, with TRBD1 identical over 9 bases. Germline assignment: CDR1 SGHRS and CDR2 YFSETQ. CDR3 length: 16 amino acids. V shed 4 bases and J 2 bases; nucleotides not matched to a gene: 9.

The rearrangement joins TRBV14 to TRBJ1-2, with D unclear. Germline V gene data show CDR1 as SGHDN and CDR2 as FVKESK. The length of the CDR3 is 13 residues. V shed 5 bases and J shed 3 bases, with 10 bases lying between them. In DNA form, the CDR3 reads TGTGCCAGCAGCGCTTGGGCGGACTATGGCTACACCTTC. This codes for CASSAWADYGYTF.

This CDR3 is CASRPLGWNYGYTF. The CDR3, as DNA: TGTGCCAGCAGGCCCCTAGGGTGGAACTATGGCTACACCTTC. The gene calls are TRBV28 and TRBJ1-2; D not certain. CDR3 size: 14 residues. Trimming took 6 bases from V and 2 from J, leaving 13 bases between them. CDR1 and CDR2 (germline): MDHEN, SYDVKM.

The chain combines TRBV10-3 with TRBJ2-3; D gene unclear. V gave up 4 bases and J gave up 2 bases, with 16 bases separating them. The CDR3 covers 16 residues. CDR1 and CDR2 from the germline V gene are ENHRY and SYGVKD. The CDR3 spells CAISAPGDFVTDTQYF. CDR3 in DNA: TGTGCCATCAGTGCACCGGGCGATTTCGTCACAGATACGCAGTATTTT.

CDR3 bases: TGTGCCAGCTCACCACGGGGAGCAGGGGGAAATGAAGCTTTCTTT. Translating gives CASSPRGAGGNEAFF. V usage is TRBV18 and J usage is TRBJ1-1; 7 bases agree with TRBD1. The CDR3 runs to 15 residues. The germline CDR1 and CDR2 sequences are KGHSH and LQKENI. Germline trimming cut 1 base from V and 7 bases from J; bases unmatched to any gene: 9.

This clone was seen a single time. V gene TRBV7-9 combines with J gene TRBJ1-1; D might be TRBD1 (5 bases). Trimming cost V 8 bases and J 7 bases, with 14 bases left between them. The CDR3 consists of 12 residues. The germline CDR1 and CDR2 sequences are SEHNR and FQNEAQ (reference sequence). The CDR3 loop reads CASLKGFGEAFF. CDR3 coding DNA: TGTGCCAGCCTCAAGGGGTTCGGTGAAGCTTTCTTT.

CDR3 protein: CATRPGQGLWEQYF. The DNA for the CDR3 is TGTGCCACCCGCCCGGGACAGGGGTTATGGGAGCAGTACTTC. The V call is TRBV19, the J call TRBJ2-7, with 10 bases lining up with TRBD1. This CDR3 is 14 amino acids long. Germline lookup yields CDR1 LNHDA and CDR2 SQIVND (reference sequence). The junction had 13 bases not matched to a gene; V was cut back by 10 bases and J by 7 bases.

This chain joins TRBV28 and TRBJ2-1, with D possibly TRBD2 on 6 matching bases. Germline V gene sequence: CDR1 MDHEN, CDR2 SYDVKM. V lost 5 bases and J lost 8, with 13 bases in between. The CDR3 consists of 13 residues. CDR3 nucleotides: TGTGCCAGCAGTCCCGCCGGGGGTGATGAGCAGTTCTTC. Translating gives CASSPAGGDEQFF.

About this clone: This clone may be a read error of a much larger clone one base away. This specimen includes other DNA sequences encoding the same CDR3. The chain employs TRBV5-4 and TRBJ2-7, with D unclear. Trimming took 4 bases from V and 4 from J, leaving 6 bases between them. Germline CDR1 and CDR2: SGHNT and YYREEE (reference sequence). The length of the CDR3 is 11 residues. The CDR3 DNA follows: TGTGCCAGCAGCCTGGGGTACGAGCAGTACTTC. The encoded protein is CASSLGYEQYF.

A note on this clone: This same CDR3 is encoded by further DNA sequences in the sample. The V gene is TRBV27, the J gene TRBJ2-3; D gene ambiguous. The V and J ends lost 2 bases and 4 bases respectively, with 4 bases between them. Germline V gives CDR1 MNHEY, CDR2 SMNVEV (reference sequence). The CDR3 is 12 amino acids. CDR3 in DNA: TGTGCCAGCAGTTTAGGCCCAGATACGCAGTATTTT. It yields the protein CASSLGPDTQYF.

This chain connects TRBV5-8 to TRBJ2-1; D gene ambiguous. V was pared by 0 bases and J by 3 bases, with 13 bases between. This CDR3 is built from 16 residues. Germline lookup yields CDR1 SGHTS and CDR2 YDEGEE. The CDR3 DNA follows: TGTGCCAGCAGCTTGGGACCGAGAAAAAGCTACAATGAGCAGTTCTTC. This codes for CASSLGPRKSYNEQFF.

The chain links TRBV13 to TRBJ2-7; 8 bases align to TRBD2. The J segment lost 4 bases and the V segment lost 5 bases, leaving 10 bases of the junction unmatched. There are 15 residues in the CDR3. Germline lookup yields CDR1 PRHDT and CDR2 FYEKMQ (reference sequence). In DNA form, the CDR3 reads TGTGCCAGCAGCCACAACGCGGGAGGAGTTTACGAGCAGTACTTC. Amino acid sequence: CASSHNAGGVYEQYF.

Concerning this clone itself: Since a much larger clone is just one base distant, this may be a read error. Distinct nucleotide sequences in the sample also encode this CDR3. The chain is built from TRBV5-4 and TRBJ1-1, with TRBD1 matching 7 bases. CDR1 SGHNT and CDR2 YYREEE come from the germline V gene (reference sequence). The J segment lost 5 bases and the V segment lost 3 bases, leaving 1 base of the junction unmatched. This CDR3 is 12 amino acids long. The CDR3 is CASSSGGTEAFF. The CDR3 DNA reads as TGTGCCAGCAGCTCAGGGGGGACTGAAGCTTTCTTT.

The chain links TRBV7-9 to TRBJ1-1; TRBD1 aligns across 7 bases. Germline CDR1 SEHNR, CDR2 FQNEAQ (reference sequence). The CDR3 is 11 residues long. The V gene end was trimmed by 8 bases and the J gene end by 8 bases; junction bases not matched to a gene: 5. The CDR3 is CASETGSEAFF. Written as DNA, the CDR3 is TGTGCCAGCGAGACAGGGTCCGAAGCTTTCTTT.

The genes are TRBV29-1 and TRBJ1-4; a weak D match, TRBD1 (5 bases). The CDR3 runs 12 residues. Trimming removed 4 bases at V and 10 bases at J, with 13 bases between. Germline-derived CDR1 and CDR2 are SQVTM and ANQGSEA. The CDR3 spells CSVGLDTGKLFF. CDR3 coding DNA: TGCAGCGTTGGATTGGACACGGGAAAACTGTTTTTT.

This chain uses TRBV5-1 with TRBJ2-5; TRBD1 might be the D (6 bases). V lost 4 bases, J lost 3 bases, and 13 bases lay in between. CDR1 is SGHRS, CDR2 YFSETQ, per germline. The CDR3 totals 14 residues. Here the CDR3 DNA reads TGCGCCAGCAGCGCCCGGGACATTGAAGAGACCCAGTACTTC. It yields the protein CASSARDIEETQYF.

The chain recombines TRBV7-9 with TRBJ2-5; D might be TRBD2 (6 bases). Trimming removed 1 base from V and 5 bases from J, with 20 bases in between. The CDR3 has 17 residues. Per germline, CDR1 SEHNR and CDR2 FQNEAQ (reference sequence). CDR3 coding DNA: TGTGCCAGCAGCTTAGGCGGGATGGCAGACAGTTGGGAGACCCAGTACTTC. It translates to CASSLGGMADSWETQYF.

This clone was observed a single time. V usage is TRBV4-1 and J usage is TRBJ2-3; maybe TRBD1 (7 bases). V was trimmed by 1 base and J by 2 bases, leaving 22 bases between them. This CDR3 comprises 19 residues. In germline, CDR1 is MGHRA, CDR2 YSYEKL. CDR3 region: CASSQVGGKGASLTDTQYF. CDR3 DNA sequence: TGCGCCAGCAGCCAAGTGGGGGGCAAGGGGGCCTCTCTCACAGATACGCAGTATTTT.

This chain joins TRBV19 and TRBJ2-7; D is unclear. V shed 6 bases and J shed 2 bases, with 17 bases lying between them. CDR1 LNHDA and CDR2 SQIVND come from the germline V gene (reference sequence). The CDR3 covers 15 residues. The CDR3 sequence is CASSAGRAVPYEQYF. As DNA, the CDR3 is TGTGCCAGTAGCGCCGGCCGGGCAGTACCCTACGAGCAGTACTTC. Drawing the rest from reference TRBV19 and TRBJ2-7, the complete variable domain is DGGITQSPKYLFRKEGQNVTLSCEQNLNHDAMYWYRQDPGQGLRLIYYSQIVNDFQKGDIAEGYSVSREKKESFPLTVTSAQKNPTAFYLCASSAGRAVPYEQYFGPGTRLTVT.